This T cell receptor (beta chain) derives from a study of OX40 agonist ivuxolimab in advanced cancers. General study points: Researchers did not determine the expanded peripheral T cells' antigen specificity.

Trimming removed 4 bases at V and 4 bases at J, with 16 bases between. Germline V gene lookup returns CDR1 MNHEY and CDR2 SMNVEV (reference sequence). CDR3 length equals 15 residues. The method was immunoSEQ multiplex PCR; TCRdb's version includes in-frame clones alone and lacks a portion of them. The table lists about 80,000 clones, around 86% of them singletons. Comment on this clone: Its antigen is undetermined.

The chain recombines TRBV27 with TRBJ2-5; perhaps TRBD2 as D (6 bases). This TCR was sampled from an adult with an advanced solid tumor such as melanoma, head and neck, liver or kidney cancer. Sequencing used CD4+ or CD8+ T cells sorted from blood, obtained in a trial of the OX40 agonist ivuxolimab. This chain's CDR3 is CASSSFATGGETQYF. The CDR3 region has the DNA TGTGCCAGCAGTTCCTTCGCGACCGGGGGAGAGACCCAGTACTTC.